The 4 T cell receptor beta chains presented below share a single source sample, sequenced in a study of T cell clones after liver transplantation. Sequencing was performed with immunoSEQ multiplex PCR; in TCRdb, only in-frame clones are kept and a portion is missing. The sample consists of 90,000 to 120,000 clones, about 81% of them appearing once. Sequenced material: CD4+ T cells from blood, taken before liver transplant. Receptors originate from a human donor who received a liver transplant.

The chain carries TRBV6-1 and TRBJ2-7; D gene uncertain. V was shortened by 2 bases and J by 4 bases, with 12 bases between the two germline ends. This CDR3 comprises 14 residues. The V gene's germline CDR1 is MNHNS and CDR2 SASEGT. Here the CDR3 DNA reads TGTGCCAGCAGTGAACGGGCAGTGGTGTACGAGCAGTACTTC. Its protein is CASSERAVVYEQYF.

This clone appeared a few times. V is TRBV7-2 and J is TRBJ1-5, with a tentative D call TRBD1 (5 bases). V was pared by 1 base and J by 0 bases, with 10 bases between. This CDR3 is built from 16 residues. In germline, CDR1 is SGHTA, CDR2 FQGNSA. The CDR3 DNA reads as TGTGCCAGCAGCTTAGGTTGGGGGAATAGCAATCAGCCCCAGCATTTT. This translates into CASSLGWGNSNQPQHF.

This sequence joins TRBV7-2 and TRBJ2-5; tentative D call: TRBD2 (5 bases). The CDR3 is 13 amino acids. Germline V gene data show CDR1 as SGHTA and CDR2 as FQGNSA. Trimming removed 7 bases from V and 5 bases from J, with 14 bases in between. CDR3 loop: CASTPRAQETQYF. The CDR3 coding sequence is TGTGCCAGCACCCCGAGGGCCCAGGAGACCCAGTACTTC.

The chain uses TRBV7-2 and TRBJ2-7; 7 nucleotides align to TRBD2. There are 15 residues in the CDR3. Per the germline V gene, CDR1 is SGHTA and CDR2 is FQGNSA. Trimming at V came to 5 bases and at J to 5 bases, leaving 12 bases not matched to a gene. CDR3 sequence (DNA): TGTGCCAGCAGCCCAGGTGGGGCGGGAGAACACGAGCAGTACTTC. This sequence encodes CASSPGGAGEHEQYF.